This TCR beta chain was sequenced in a study of neurological immune-mediated disorders. Background on the study: A relapsing-remitting course was seen in about 90% of the roughly 34 multiple sclerosis patients and a secondary progressive course in 3.

TCRdb fed the 5' RACE reads into MiXCR, producing one record per CDR3 protein. The table lists 55,000 to 75,000 distinct CDR3 sequences, roughly 5.5% of them singletons, with roughly 2.8% in the top ten. This clonotype was seen ten or more times. Sample: PBMCs. The receptor comes from a woman aged 25 to 45 with multiple sclerosis.

CDR3 nucleotides: TGTGCCAGCAGCTTGGGGGCAGGGATTGAGACCCAGTACTTC. Its translation: CASSLGAGIETQYF. The V and J genes are TRBV5-5 and TRBJ2-5, with TRBD1 as a possible D gene (5 bases). With 0 bases removed from V and 5 bases from J, the gap between germline ends came to 11 bases. Germline CDR1 and CDR2: SGHKS and YYEKEE (reference sequence). CDR3 length: 14 residues.